This TCR beta chain is drawn from a study of T cell responses to AZD1222 COVID-19 vaccine. V shed 5 bases, J shed 7 bases, and the junction held 5 bases outside the gene matches. Germline CDR1 is MNHEY and CDR2 is SVGAGI. The CDR3 runs to 13 residues. Repertoires were generated with immunoSEQ multiplex PCR, while TCRdb's copy carries only in-frame clones and drops some. The data show 150,000 or so clones, with around nine tenths seen just once and around 5.5% held by the top ten. This clone was seen a handful of times. Its matching antigen is unknown. Whole-study findings and limits: Only six individuals given AZD1222 were seropositive at baseline. The breadth and depth of Spike-specific TCRs increased once two AZD1222 doses had been given. Most donors were white British and more were female, and clonal diversity was possibly underestimated.

The sample consisted of peripheral blood, taken on day 0 of AZD1222 vaccination. The V gene is TRBV6-5, the J gene TRBJ2-5, with TRBD2 identical over 9 bases. This clonotype was obtained from an adult in good health. Here the CDR3 DNA reads TGTGCCAGCAGTAGGACTAGCGTTGGGACCCAGTACTTC. It is translated as CASSRTSVGTQYF.